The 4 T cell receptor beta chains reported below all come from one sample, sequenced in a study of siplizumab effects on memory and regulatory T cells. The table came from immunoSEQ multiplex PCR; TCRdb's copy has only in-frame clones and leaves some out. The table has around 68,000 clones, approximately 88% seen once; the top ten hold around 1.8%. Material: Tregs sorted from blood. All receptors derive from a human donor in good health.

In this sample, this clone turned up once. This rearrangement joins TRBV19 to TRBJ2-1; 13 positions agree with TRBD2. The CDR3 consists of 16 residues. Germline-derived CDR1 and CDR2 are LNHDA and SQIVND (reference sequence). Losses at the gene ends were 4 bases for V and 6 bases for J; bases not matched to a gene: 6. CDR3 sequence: CASSTRTSGSRNEQFF. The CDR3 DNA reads TGTGCCAGTAGTACAAGGACTAGCGGGAGTCGCAATGAGCAGTTCTTC.

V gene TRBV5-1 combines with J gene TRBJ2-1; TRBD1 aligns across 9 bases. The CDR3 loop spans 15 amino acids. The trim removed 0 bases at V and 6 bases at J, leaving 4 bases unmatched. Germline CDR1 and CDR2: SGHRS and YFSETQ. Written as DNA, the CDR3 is TGCGCCAGCAGCTTGGCCCGGGACAGGGTCAATGAGCAGTTCTTC. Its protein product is CASSLARDRVNEQFF.

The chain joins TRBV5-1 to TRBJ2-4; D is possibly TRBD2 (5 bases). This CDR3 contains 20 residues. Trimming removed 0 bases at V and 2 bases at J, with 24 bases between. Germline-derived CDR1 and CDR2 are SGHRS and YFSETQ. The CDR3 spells CASSLAGFYGGSLTKNIQYF. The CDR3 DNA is TGCGCCAGCAGCTTGGCCGGTTTTTATGGTGGGAGTTTGACCAAAAACATTCAGTACTTC.

This CDR3 reads CASSMGRYGYTF. CDR3 nucleotides: TGTGCCAGTAGTATGGGCAGGTATGGCTACACCTTC. The chain links TRBV19 to TRBJ1-2; D is undetermined. V was shortened by 3 bases and J by 5 bases, with 7 bases between the two germline ends. CDR3 length: 12 amino acids. Germline CDR1 LNHDA, CDR2 SQIVND (reference sequence).